This T cell receptor beta chain came from a study of blood T cell repertoires in COVID-19. Study background: Sources were T cells, B-cell-depleted T cells, or PBMCs; the material itself was cDNA or gDNA.

CDR3 length: 18 residues. Germline V gives CDR1 SGDLS, CDR2 YYNGEE. The junction had 9 bases not matched to a gene; V was cut back by 3 bases and J by 1 base. Methods used by the authors: Amplification of reference gene primers was used by the study to estimate nucleated cell counts. Assay used: immunoSEQ multiplex PCR; TCRdb lists only in-frame clones, some missing. From that table come the V and J calls and clone size; the DNA was used to work out D and trimming. The repertoire holds 150,000 to 200,000 clones, with roughly four fifths as singletons. Sequenced sample: peripheral blood. The clonotype comes from a woman under 40 with acute or convalescent COVID-19. The genes are TRBV9 and TRBJ1-5, with TRBD1 matching 11 bases. In DNA form, the CDR3 reads TGTGCCAGCAGCGCCGGACAGGGGGCGGGAGTAAGCAATCAGCCCCAGCATTTT. Encoded protein: CASSAGQGAGVSNQPQHF.